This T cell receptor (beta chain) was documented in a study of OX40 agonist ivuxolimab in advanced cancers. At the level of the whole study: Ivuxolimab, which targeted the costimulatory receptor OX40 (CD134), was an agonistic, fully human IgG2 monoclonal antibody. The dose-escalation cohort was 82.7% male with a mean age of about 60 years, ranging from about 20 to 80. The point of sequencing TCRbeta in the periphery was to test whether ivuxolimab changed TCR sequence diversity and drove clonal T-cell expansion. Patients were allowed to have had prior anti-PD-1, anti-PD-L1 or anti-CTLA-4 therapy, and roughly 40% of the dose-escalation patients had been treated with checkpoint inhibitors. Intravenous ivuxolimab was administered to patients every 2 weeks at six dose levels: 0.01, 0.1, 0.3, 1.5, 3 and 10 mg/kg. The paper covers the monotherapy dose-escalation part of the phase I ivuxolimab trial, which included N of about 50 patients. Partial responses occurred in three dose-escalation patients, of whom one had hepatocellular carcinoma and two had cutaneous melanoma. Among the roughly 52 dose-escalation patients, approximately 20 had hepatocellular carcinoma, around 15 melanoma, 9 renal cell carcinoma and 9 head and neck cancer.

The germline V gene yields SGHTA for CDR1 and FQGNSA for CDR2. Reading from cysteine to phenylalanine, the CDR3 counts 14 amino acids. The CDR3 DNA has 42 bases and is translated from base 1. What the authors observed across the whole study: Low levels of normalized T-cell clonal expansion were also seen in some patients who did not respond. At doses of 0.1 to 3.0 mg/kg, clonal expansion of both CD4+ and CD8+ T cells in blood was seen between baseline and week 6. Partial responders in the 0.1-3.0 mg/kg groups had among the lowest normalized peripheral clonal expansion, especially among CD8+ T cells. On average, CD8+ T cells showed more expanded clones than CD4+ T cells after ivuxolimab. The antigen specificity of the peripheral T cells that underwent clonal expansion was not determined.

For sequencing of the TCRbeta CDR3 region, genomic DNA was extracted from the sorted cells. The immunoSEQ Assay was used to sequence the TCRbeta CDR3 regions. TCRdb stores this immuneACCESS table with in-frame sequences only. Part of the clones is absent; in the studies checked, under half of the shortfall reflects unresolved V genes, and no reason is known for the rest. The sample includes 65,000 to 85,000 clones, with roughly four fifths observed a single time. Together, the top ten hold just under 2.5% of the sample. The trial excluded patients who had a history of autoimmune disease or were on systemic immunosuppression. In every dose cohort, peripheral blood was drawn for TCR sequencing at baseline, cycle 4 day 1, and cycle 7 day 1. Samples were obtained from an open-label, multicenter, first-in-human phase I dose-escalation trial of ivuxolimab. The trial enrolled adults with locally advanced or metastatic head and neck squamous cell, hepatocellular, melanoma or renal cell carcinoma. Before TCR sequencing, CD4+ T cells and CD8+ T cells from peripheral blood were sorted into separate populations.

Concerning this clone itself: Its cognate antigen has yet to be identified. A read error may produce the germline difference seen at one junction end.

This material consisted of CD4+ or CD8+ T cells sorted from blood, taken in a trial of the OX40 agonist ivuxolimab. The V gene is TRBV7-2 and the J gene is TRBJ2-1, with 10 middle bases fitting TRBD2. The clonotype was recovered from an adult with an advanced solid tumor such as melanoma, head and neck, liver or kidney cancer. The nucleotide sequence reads TGCGCCAGCAGCGACGGACTAGCGGACAATGAGCAGTTCTTC. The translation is CASSDGLADNEQFF.